Detailed here is one T cell receptor beta chain. Its antigen is currently unknown. These data are taken from a study of blood T cells in healthy people across ages. Study-wide context: T cells yielded about one barcoded beta molecule per two cells through template switching. Regarding the study as a whole: Strongly correlated with naive T cell percentage was TCR beta diversity. Any changes in expanded clonotypes were possibly confounded, as donor CMV status remained unknown.

V was trimmed by 8 bases and J by 7 bases, leaving 16 bases between them. The CDR3 is 13 amino acids. Germline CDR1 is SGHNT and CDR2 is YENEEA. Donor samples were obtained from healthy Caucasian individuals from Russia, aged 6 to 90. A J-beta primer mix and a sample-barcoded 5' primer were used in a second PCR of about 7 to 12 cycles. TCRdb itself ran the 5' RACE reads through MiXCR, one entry per CDR3 protein. The sample records around 940,000 distinct CDR3 sequences, 51% being singletons. Sequences were obtained from blood. The source is a woman aged 55 to 70 in good health. This chain links TRBV11-3 with TRBJ2-3; no reliable D call. CDR3 sequence reads: CASSRPPSNTQYF. CDR3 in DNA: TGTGCCAGCTCAAGGCCCCCGTCGAATACGCAGTATTTT.